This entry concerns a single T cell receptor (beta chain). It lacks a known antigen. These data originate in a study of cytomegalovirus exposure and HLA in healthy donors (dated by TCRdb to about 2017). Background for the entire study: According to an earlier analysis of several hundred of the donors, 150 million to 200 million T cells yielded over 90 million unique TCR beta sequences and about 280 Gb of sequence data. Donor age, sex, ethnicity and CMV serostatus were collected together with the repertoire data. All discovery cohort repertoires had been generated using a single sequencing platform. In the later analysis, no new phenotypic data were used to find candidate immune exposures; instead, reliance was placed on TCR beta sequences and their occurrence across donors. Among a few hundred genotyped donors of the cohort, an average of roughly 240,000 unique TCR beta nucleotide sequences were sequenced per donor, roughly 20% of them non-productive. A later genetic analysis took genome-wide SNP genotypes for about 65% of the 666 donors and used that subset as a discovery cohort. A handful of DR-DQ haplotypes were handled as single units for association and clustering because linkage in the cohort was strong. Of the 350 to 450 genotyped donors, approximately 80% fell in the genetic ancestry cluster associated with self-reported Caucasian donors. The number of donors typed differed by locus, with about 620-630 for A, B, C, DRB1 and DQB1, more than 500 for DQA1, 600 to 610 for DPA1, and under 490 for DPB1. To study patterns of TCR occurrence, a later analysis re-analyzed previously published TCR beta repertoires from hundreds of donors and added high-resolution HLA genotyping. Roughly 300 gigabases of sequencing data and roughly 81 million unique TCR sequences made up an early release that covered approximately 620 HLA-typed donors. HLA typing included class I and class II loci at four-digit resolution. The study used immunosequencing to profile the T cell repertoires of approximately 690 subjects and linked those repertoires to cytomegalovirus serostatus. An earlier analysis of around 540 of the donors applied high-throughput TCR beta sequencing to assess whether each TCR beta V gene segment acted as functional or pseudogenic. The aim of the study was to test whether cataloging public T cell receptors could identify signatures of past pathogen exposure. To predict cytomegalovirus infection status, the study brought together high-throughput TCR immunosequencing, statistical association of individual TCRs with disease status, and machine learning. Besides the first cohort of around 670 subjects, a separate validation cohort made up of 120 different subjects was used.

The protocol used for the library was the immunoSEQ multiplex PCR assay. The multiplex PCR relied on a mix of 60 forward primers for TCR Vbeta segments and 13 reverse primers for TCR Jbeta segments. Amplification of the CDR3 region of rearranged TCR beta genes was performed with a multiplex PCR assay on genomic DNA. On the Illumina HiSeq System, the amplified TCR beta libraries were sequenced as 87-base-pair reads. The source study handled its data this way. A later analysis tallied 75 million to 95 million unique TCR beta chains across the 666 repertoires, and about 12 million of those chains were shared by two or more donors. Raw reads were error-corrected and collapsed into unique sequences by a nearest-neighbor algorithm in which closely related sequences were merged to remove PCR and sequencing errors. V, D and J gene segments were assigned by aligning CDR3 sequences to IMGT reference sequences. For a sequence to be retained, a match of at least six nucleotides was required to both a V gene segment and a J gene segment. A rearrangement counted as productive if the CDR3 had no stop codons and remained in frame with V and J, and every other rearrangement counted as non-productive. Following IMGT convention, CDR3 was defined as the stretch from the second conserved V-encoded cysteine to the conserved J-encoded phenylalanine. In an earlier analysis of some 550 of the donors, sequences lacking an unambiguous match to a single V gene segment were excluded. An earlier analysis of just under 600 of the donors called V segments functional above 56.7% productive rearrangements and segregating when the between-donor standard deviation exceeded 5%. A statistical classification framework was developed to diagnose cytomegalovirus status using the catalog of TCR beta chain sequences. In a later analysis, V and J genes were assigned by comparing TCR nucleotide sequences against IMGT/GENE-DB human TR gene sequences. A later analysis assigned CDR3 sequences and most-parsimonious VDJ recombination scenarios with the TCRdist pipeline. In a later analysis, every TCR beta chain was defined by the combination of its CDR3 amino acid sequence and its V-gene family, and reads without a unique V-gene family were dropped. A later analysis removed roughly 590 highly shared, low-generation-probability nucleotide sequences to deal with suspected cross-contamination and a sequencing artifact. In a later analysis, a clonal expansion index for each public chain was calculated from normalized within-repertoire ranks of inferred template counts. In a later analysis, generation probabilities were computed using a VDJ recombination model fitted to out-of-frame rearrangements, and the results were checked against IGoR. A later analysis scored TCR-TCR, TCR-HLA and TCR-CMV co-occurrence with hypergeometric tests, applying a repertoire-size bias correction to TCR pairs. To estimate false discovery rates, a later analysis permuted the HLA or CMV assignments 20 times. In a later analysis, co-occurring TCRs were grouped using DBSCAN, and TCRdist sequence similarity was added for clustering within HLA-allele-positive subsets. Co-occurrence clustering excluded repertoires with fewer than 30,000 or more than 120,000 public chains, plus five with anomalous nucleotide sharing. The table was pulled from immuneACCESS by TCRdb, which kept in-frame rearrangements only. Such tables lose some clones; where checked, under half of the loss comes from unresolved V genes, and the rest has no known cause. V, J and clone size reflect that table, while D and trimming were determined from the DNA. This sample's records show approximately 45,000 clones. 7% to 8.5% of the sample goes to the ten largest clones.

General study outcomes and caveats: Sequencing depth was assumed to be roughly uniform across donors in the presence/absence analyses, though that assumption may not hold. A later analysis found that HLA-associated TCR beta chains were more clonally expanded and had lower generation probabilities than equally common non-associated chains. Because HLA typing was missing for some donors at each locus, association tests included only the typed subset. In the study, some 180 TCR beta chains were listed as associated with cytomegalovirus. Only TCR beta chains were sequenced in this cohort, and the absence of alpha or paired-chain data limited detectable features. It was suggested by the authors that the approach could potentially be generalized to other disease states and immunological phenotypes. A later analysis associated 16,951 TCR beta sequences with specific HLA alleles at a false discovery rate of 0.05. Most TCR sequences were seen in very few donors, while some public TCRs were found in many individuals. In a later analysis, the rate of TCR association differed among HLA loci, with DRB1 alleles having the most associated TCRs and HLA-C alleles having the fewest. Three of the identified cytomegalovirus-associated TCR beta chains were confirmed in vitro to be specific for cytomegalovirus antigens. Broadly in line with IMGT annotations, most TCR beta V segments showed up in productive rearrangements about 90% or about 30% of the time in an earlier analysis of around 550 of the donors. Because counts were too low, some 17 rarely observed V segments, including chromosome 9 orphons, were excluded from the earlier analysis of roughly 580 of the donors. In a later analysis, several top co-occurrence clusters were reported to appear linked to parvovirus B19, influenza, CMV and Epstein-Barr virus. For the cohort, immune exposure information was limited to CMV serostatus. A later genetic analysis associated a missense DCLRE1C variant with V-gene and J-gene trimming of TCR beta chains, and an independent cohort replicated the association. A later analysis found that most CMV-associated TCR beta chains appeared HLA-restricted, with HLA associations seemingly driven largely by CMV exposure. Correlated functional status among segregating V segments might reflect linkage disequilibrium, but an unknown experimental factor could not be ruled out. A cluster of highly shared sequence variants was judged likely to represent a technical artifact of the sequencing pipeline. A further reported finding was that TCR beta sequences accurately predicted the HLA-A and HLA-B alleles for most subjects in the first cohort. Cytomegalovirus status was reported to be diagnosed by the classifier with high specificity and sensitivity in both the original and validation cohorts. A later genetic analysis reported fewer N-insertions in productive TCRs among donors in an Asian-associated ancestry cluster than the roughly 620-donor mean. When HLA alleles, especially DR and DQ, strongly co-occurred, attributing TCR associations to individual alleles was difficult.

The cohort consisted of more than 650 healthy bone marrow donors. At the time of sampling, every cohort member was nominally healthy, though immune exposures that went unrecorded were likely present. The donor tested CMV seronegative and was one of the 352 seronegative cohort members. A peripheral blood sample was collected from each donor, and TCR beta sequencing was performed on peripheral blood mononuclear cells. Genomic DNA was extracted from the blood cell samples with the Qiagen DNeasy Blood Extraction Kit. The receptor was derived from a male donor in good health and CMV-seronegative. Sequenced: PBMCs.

The DNA sequence follows: TGTGCCAGCAGTTATGTGCCCCCCCGACTAGGAGGGGACACCGGGGAGCTGTTTTTT. It codes for CASSYVPPRLGGDTGELFF. Recombination joined TRBV27 with TRBJ2-2; matching of 6 bases hints at TRBD2 as the D gene. The V end loses 4 bases and the J end loses 3 bases, and a stretch of 24 bases separates them. Including the terminal cysteine and phenylalanine, the CDR3 comprises 19 residues. Only CDR3 DNA remains: 57 bases, in frame from the first base. Per the germline V gene (reference sequence), MNHEY is the CDR1 and SMNVEV is the CDR2.